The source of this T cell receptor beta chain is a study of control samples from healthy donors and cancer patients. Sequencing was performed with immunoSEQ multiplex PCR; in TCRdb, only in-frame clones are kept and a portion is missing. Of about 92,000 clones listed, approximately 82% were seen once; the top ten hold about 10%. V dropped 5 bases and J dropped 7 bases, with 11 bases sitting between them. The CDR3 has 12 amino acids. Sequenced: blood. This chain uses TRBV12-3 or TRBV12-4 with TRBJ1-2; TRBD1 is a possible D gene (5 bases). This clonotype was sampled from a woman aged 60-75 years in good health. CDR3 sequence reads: CASSPGGGGYTF. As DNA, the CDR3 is TGTGCCAGCAGTCCTGGGGGGGGTGGCTACACCTTC.